This TCR beta chain originates from a study of shared clonotypes between healthy human individuals. Investigators divided CD4+ cells into CD45RA+ naive and CD45RA-negative memory subsets. CDR1 is KGHSH, CDR2 LQKENI, per germline. V lost 3 bases and J lost 5, with 10 bases in between. The CDR3 totals 13 residues. Produced via immunoSEQ multiplex PCR; TCRdb's table is partial and in-frame only. Seen here are 1.5 million to 1.9 million clones, 98% observed once, and the top ten hold about 0.45%. This clone showed up just once. This sample includes further DNA sequences coding for the same CDR3. Source material: naive CD4+ T cells sorted from blood. The subset denotes: CD45RA+ positively selected. This sequence joins TRBV18 and TRBJ2-5, with D maybe TRBD2 (7 bases). The sequence was obtained from a man aged 25-40 years in good health. Written as DNA, the CDR3 is TGTGCCAGCTCACCGCGGGGGCGTGAGACCCAGTACTTC. It codes for CASSPRGRETQYF. The variable domain in full, completed from reference TRBV18 and TRBJ2-5, reads NAGVMQNPRHLVRRRGQEARLRCSPMKGHSHVYWYRQLPEEGLKFMVYLQKENIIDESGMPKERFSAEFPKEGPSILRIQQVVRGDSAAYFCASSPRGRETQYFGPGTRLLVL.